This T cell receptor (beta chain) was recovered during a study of spatial heterogeneity in lung cancer. Study summary: Strongly correlated with TCR transcript counts in tumor regions was a T cell module score, which was a transcriptional module score calculated from matched bulk RNA-seq. The average count in raw reads for each unique TCR and UMI combination exceeded nine appearances. Study-level points and caveats: One measure, the expanded intratumoral alpha and beta TCR count, tracked tumor mutation counts.

This clonotype has ten or more counts. Its antigen is as yet unknown. This beta chain slipped into a library made for alpha chains as a stray read, so its size is not meaningful. Time point in this sample: sample taken at primary tumor resection. Samples were obtained from some 70 donors, all untreated early-stage non-small cell lung cancer patients. TCR cDNA molecules each had a unique molecular identifier. TCRdb re-called the 5' RACE reads through MiXCR, storing one row per CDR3 protein. The table shows roughly 8,000 distinct CDR3 sequences, with less than 8.5% occurring only once. The source was lung tumor tissue, collected at surgery. The sequence came from a female donor with early-stage non-small cell lung cancer.

CDR3 nucleotides: TGTGCCAGCAGCAGTGCCGGCGGGAGGTTTTTAGGGACCCAGTACTTC. Its protein is CASSSAGGRFLGTQYF. The V and J genes are TRBV7-2 and TRBJ2-5; 8 nucleotides align to TRBD2. The CDR3 contains 16 residues. Trimming at V came to 5 bases and at J to 7 bases, leaving 15 bases not matched to a gene. From germline, CDR1 is SGHTA and CDR2 FQGNSA.